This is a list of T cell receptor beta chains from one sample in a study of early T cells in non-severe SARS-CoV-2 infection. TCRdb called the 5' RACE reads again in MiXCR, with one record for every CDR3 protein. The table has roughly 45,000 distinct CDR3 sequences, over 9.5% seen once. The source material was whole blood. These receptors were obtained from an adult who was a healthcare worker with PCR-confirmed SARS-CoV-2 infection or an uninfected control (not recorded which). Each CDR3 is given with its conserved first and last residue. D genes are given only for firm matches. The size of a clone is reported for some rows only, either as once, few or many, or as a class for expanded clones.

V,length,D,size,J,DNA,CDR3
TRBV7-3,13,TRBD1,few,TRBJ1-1,TGTGCCAGCAGCGCTATTCAGGGGGCCGGAGCTTTCTTT,CASSAIQGAGAFF
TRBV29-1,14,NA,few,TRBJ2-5,TGCAGCGTTGAAAGTACCGGGGGAAGGGAGACCCAGTACTTC,CSVESTGGRETQYF
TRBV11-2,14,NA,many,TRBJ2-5,TGTGCCAGCAGCCCCCCCAGTGCGAGGGAGACCCAGTACTTC,CASSPPSARETQYF
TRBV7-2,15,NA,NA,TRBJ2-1,TGTGCCAGCAGCTTAAGTACGGGCTCCTACAATGAGCAGTTCTTC,CASSLSTGSYNEQFF
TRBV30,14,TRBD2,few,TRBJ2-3,TGTGCCTTCCTCGTAGCGGGAGCGGGAGATACGCAGTATTTT,CAFLVAGAGDTQYF
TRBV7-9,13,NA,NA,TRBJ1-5,TGTGCCAGCAGCCCGGCAGGGAATCAGCCCCAGCATTTT,CASSPAGNQPQHF
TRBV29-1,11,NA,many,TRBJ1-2,TGCAGCGTTGTTGACAGCGGCGGCTACACCTTC,CSVVDSGGYTF
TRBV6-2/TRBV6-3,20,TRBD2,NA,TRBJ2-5,TGTGCCAGCAGTTACGAGGACGGACTAGCGGGAGGGGGCTACCAAGAGACCCAGTACTTC,CASSYEDGLAGGGYQETQYF
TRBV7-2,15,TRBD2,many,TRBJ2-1,TGTGCCAGCAGCGTAACTAGCGGGGGTAGAAATGAGCAGTTCTTC,CASSVTSGGRNEQFF
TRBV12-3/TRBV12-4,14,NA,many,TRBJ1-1,TGTGCCAGCAGTTTAAGGAATTTGAACACTGAAGCTTTCTTT,CASSLRNLNTEAFF
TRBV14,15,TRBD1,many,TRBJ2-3,TGTGCCAGCAGCTCCCGACAGGGTTGGACAGATACGCAGTATTTT,CASSSRQGWTDTQYF
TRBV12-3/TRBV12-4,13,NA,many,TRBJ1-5,TGTGCCAGCAACCTTCAGGGGCATCAGCCCCAGCATTTT,CASNLQGHQPQHF
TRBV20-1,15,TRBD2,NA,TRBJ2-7,TGCAGTGCTAGAGCCACTAGCGGGGTAACGTACGAGCAGTACTTC,CSARATSGVTYEQYF